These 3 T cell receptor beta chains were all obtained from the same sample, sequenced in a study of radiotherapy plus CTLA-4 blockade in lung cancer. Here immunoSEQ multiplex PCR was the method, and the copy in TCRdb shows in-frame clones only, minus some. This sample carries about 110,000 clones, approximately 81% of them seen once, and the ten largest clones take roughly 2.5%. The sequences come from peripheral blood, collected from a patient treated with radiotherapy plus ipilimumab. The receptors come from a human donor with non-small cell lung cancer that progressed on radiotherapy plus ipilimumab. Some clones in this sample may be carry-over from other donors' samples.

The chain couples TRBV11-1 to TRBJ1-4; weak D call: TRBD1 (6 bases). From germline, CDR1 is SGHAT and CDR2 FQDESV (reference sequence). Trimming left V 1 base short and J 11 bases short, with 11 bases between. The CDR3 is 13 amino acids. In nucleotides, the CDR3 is TGTGCCAGCAGCTTAGAACAGGGATGGAAACTGTTTTTT. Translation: CASSLEQGWKLFF.

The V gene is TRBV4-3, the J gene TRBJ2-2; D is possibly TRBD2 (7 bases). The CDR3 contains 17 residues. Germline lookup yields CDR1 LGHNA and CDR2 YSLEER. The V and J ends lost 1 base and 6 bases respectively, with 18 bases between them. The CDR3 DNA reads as TGCGCCAGCAGCCAAGGGGGGGGCGCATGGAGGGCCGGGGAGCTGTTTTTT. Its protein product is CASSQGGGAWRAGELFF.

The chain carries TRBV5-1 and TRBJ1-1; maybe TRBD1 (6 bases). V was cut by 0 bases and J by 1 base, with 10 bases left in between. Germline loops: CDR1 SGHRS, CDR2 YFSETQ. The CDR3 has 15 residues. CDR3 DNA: TGCGCCAGCAGCTTGGCCGGGGGCAAGAACACTGAAGCTTTCTTT. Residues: CASSLAGGKNTEAFF.